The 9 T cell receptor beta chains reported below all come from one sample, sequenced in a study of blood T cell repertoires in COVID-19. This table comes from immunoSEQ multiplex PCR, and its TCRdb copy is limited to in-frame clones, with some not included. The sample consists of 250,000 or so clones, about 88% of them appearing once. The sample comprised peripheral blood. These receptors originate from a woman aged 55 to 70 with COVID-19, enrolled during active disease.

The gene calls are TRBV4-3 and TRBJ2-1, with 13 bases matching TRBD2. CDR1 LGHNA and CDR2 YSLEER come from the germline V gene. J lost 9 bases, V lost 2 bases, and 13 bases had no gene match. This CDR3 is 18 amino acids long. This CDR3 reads CASSQYLGLAGRGVEQFF. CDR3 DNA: TGCGCCAGCAGCCAATACCTGGGACTAGCGGGGAGAGGAGTTGAGCAGTTCTTC.

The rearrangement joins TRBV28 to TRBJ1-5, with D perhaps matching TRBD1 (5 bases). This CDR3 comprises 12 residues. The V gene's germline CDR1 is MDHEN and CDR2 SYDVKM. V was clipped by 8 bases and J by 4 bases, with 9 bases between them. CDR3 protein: CASWGHNQPQHF. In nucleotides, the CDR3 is TGTGCCAGCTGGGGCCATAATCAGCCCCAGCATTTT.

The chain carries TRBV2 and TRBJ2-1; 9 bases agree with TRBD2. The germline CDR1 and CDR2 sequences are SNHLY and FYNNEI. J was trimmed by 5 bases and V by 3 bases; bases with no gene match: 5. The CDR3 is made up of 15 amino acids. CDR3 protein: CASSEFASGNNEQFF. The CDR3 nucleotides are TGTGCCAGCAGTGAGTTTGCTAGCGGGAACAATGAGCAGTTCTTC.

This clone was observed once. In nucleotides, the CDR3 is TGTGCCAGTAGTATAGGGGGAGGAGAGACCCAGTACTTC. Translated, it gives CASSIGGGETQYF. The chain is built from TRBV19 and TRBJ2-5; weak D call: TRBD2 (6 bases). The CDR3 consists of 13 residues. V shed 1 base and J shed 4 bases, with 7 bases lying between them. Germline CDR1 LNHDA, CDR2 SQIVND (reference sequence).

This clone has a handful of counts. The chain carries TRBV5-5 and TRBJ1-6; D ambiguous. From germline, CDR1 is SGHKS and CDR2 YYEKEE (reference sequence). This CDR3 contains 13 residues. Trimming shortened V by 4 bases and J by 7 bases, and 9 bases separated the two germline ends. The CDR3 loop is CASSPVGNSPLHF. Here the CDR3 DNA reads TGTGCCAGCAGCCCAGTGGGCAATTCACCCCTCCACTTT.

The CDR3 bases are TGTGCCAGCAGCCTGCCCCCGGACAGGTCCTACGAGCAGTACTTC. It is translated as CASSLPPDRSYEQYF. The V call is TRBV6-6, the J call TRBJ2-7; the match to TRBD1 covers 7 bases. The V segment lost 6 bases and the J segment 1 base; nucleotides outside the gene matches: 9. The CDR3 runs 15 residues. CDR1 is MNHNY, CDR2 SVGAGI, per germline (reference sequence).

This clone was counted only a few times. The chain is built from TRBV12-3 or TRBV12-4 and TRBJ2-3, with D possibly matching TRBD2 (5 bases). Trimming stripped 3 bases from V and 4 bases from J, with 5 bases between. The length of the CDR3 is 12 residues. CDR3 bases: TGTGCCAGCAGTTTGGAGGCAGATACGCAGTATTTT. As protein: CASSLEADTQYF.

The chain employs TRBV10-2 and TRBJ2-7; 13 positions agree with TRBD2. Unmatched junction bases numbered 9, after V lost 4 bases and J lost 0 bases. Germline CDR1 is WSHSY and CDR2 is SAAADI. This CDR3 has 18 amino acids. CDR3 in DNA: TGCGCCAGCAGTGGGACTAGCGGGAGTGACTACTCCTCCTACGAGCAGTACTTC. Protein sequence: CASSGTSGSDYSSYEQYF.

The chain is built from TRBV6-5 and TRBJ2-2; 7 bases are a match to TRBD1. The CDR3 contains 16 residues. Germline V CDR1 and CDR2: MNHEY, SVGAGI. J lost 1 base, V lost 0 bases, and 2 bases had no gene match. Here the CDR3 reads CASSYSRTGNTGELFF. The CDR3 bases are TGTGCCAGCAGTTACTCTAGGACAGGGAACACCGGGGAGCTGTTTTTT.